What follows are 4 T cell receptor beta chains derived from one specimen sequenced in a study of blood T cell repertoires in COVID-19. Sequencing was performed with immunoSEQ multiplex PCR; in TCRdb, only in-frame clones are kept and a portion is missing. The table has roughly 120,000 clones, 80% to 85% seen once. Sequencing was carried out using peripheral blood. These receptors were taken from a woman in her 70s with acute or convalescent COVID-19.

The V call is TRBV6-5, the J call TRBJ1-4, with D tentatively TRBD1 (6 bases). V shed 6 bases and J shed 5 bases, with 13 bases lying between them. This CDR3 contains 14 residues. Germline CDR1 is MNHEY and CDR2 is SVGAGI. For the CDR3, the DNA is TGTGCCAGCAGGCTGGACAGCGCAAATGAAAAACTGTTTTTT. Its translation: CASRLDSANEKLFF.

This chain links TRBV9 with TRBJ1-1; 12 bases fit TRBD1. The CDR3 consists of 16 residues. Germline-derived CDR1 and CDR2 are SGDLS and YYNGEE. Germline trimming cut 2 bases from V and 5 bases from J; bases unmatched to any gene: 7. CDR3 residues: CASSVGTGGKRTEAFF. The CDR3 region has the DNA TGTGCCAGCAGCGTGGGGACAGGGGGCAAGAGGACTGAAGCTTTCTTT.

CDR3: CASSLSLAGGPDEQFF. The CDR3 DNA follows: TGCGCCAGCAGCTTGTCCCTTGCGGGGGGGCCCGATGAGCAGTTCTTC. J is TRBJ2-1 and V is TRBV5-1, with 9 bases fitting TRBD2. Trimming removed 1 base from V and 8 bases from J; junction bases left unmatched: 10. CDR1 is SGHRS, CDR2 YFSETQ, per germline. The CDR3 is 16 amino acids.

The chain joins TRBV7-9 to TRBJ1-1; D gene unclear. This CDR3 has 12 residues. CDR1 and CDR2 (germline): SEHNR, FQNEAQ (reference sequence). The germline V and J ends were trimmed by 5 bases and 1 base, with 5 bases remaining between them. This CDR3 reads CASSPSNTEAFF. The CDR3 DNA sequence: TGTGCCAGCAGCCCGTCGAACACTGAAGCTTTCTTT. The full variable domain, its missing parts supplied by reference TRBV7-9 and TRBJ1-1, is DTGVSQNPRHKITKRGQNVTFRCDPISEHNRLYWYRQTLGQGPEFLTYFQNEAQLEKSRLLSDRFSAERPKGSFSTLEIQRTEQGDSAMYLCASSPSNTEAFFGQGTRLTVV.